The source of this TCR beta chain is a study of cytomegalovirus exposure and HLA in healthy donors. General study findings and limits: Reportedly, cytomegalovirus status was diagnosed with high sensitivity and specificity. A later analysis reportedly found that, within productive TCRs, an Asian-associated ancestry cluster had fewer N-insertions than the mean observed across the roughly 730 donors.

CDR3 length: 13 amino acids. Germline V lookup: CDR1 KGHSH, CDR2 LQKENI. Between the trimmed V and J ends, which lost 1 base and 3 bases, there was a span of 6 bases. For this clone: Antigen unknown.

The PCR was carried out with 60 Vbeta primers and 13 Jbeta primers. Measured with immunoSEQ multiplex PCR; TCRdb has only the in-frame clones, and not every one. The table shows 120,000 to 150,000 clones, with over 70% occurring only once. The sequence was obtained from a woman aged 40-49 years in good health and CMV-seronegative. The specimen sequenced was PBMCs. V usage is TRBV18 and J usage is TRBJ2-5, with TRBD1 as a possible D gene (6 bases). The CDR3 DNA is TGTGCCAGCTCACCACGGACAGAAGAGACCCAGTACTTC. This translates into CASSPRTEETQYF.